The rows below give T cell receptor beta chains drawn from one sample of a study of blood T cell repertoires in COVID-19. Repertoires were generated with immunoSEQ multiplex PCR, while TCRdb's copy carries only in-frame clones and drops some. The data show fewer than 250,000 clones, roughly 83% seen once. The source material was PBMCs or T cells enriched from blood (not recorded which). All receptors derive from a woman aged 45-65 years who had recovered from COVID-19. Each CDR3 is given with its conserved first and last residue. Each record gives: clone size, V gene, D gene, J gene, CDR3 protein, CDR3 DNA. A D gene is named only where the DNA matches it firmly. Rows give clone size only sometimes, using once, few, many, or a class for an expanded clone.

>NA|TRBV29-1|TRBD2|TRBJ2-3
CSASSGGADTQYF
TGCAGCGCCTCTAGCGGGGGGGCCGATACGCAGTATTTT
>NA|TRBV5-4|TRBD2|TRBJ2-3
CASSAGLAGTDTQYF
TGTGCCAGCAGCGCGGGACTAGCGGGCACAGATACGCAGTATTTT
>NA|TRBV3-1/TRBV3-2|TRBD1|TRBJ2-3
CGRGTGSGTDTQYF
TGTGGAAGGGGGACAGGGAGTGGCACAGATACGCAGTATTTT
>NA|TRBV28|NA|TRBJ2-5
CARDAGFRETQYF
TGTGCCAGAGACGCGGGTTTTAGGGAGACCCAGTACTTC
>NA|TRBV4-2|NA|TRBJ2-7
CASSQPGEHEQYF
TGTGCCAGCAGCCAACCGGGTGAACACGAGCAGTACTTC
>few|TRBV2|TRBD2|TRBJ2-1
CASSRAGSSYNEQFF
TGTGCCAGCAGCCGAGCGGGGAGCTCCTACAATGAGCAGTTCTTC
>NA|TRBV4-2|NA|TRBJ2-5
CASSQDGDFQETQYF
TGTGCCAGCAGCCAAGATGGGGACTTTCAAGAGACCCAGTACTTC
>NA|TRBV3-1/TRBV3-2|TRBD2|TRBJ2-3
CASSQESGGTDTQYF
TGTGCCAGCAGCCAAGAAAGCGGGGGAACAGATACGCAGTATTTT
>few|TRBV24-1|NA|TRBJ1-4
CATSDRQDREKLFF
TGTGCCACCAGTGACCGACAGGATCGTGAAAAACTGTTTTTT
>few|TRBV30|NA|TRBJ1-2
CAWAAGNFGYTF
TGTGCCTGGGCTGCAGGGAACTTTGGCTACACCTTC
>NA|TRBV18|NA|TRBJ1-1
CASSPRTTVNTEAFF
TGTGCCAGCTCACCCCGGACGACAGTGAACACTGAAGCTTTCTTT
>NA|TRBV12-3/TRBV12-4|NA|TRBJ2-1
CASSLQYNEQFF
TGTGCCAGCAGTTTACAATACAATGAGCAGTTCTTC
>NA|TRBV4-3|TRBD2|TRBJ2-7
CASSQDWSLAGSYEQYF
TGCGCCAGCAGCCAAGATTGGTCGCTAGCGGGGAGCTACGAGCAGTACTTC
>few|TRBV27|NA|TRBJ2-7
CASSSGTLLYEQYF
TGTGCCAGCAGTTCAGGGACACTGCTCTACGAGCAGTACTTC